This record concerns one T cell receptor (beta chain) sequence. This clone was observed at least ten times. Which antigen it targets is not known. There are no base qualities to consult, and no much larger clone falls within one base. The sample originates from a study of metastatic and nonmetastatic thyroid tumors (dated by TCRdb to 2018 to 2021). In terms of the full investigation: The researchers compared repertoires between peripheral blood samples and tumor or nodule tissue samples from patients with malignant or benign thyroid disease.

Receptor amplification or capture employed PCR. Instrument used: Illumina HiSeq 4000. High-throughput sequencing was used to profile the TCR beta-chain CDR3 region of each patient. As for how the authors treated the data: Drawing on CDR3 differences between clinicopathological groups, the researchers built a classifier meant to tell apart patients with distant-metastatic papillary thyroid cancer. The Shannon index was used to assess repertoire diversity, and the Morisita-Horn index was used to assess tumor-blood repertoire similarity. The public reads were reanalyzed by TCRdb: fastp trimming at Q25, MiXCR alignment, in-frame beta chains only. The V and J calls here are based on TCRdb, not the publication. A total of 22,000 or so clones appear in this sample, about 23% of them only once. Over 55% of the sample belongs to the ten largest clones. Broad study findings and their caveats: TCR beta diversity was reported as significantly higher in malignant tumors than in benign nodules, in both blood and tumor samples.

Based on the germline V gene (reference sequence), the CDR1 and CDR2 sequences are DFQATT and SNEGSKA. V is cut back by 0 bases and J by 5 bases, with 7 bases in the junction unmatched. From cysteine to phenylalanine, the CDR3 is 15 amino acids long. Only the CDR3 portion is preserved as DNA: 45 bases, with reading frame beginning at the first base. Before undergoing thyroid surgery, none of the patients had been given any kind of treatment. Using T-cell receptor beta sequencing, the researchers looked back retrospectively at clinical samples from patients, gathered between about 2012 and 2019. This sequence originates from a male donor with papillary thyroid cancer or a benign thyroid nodule (not recorded which). Some clones in this sample may be carry-over from other donors' samples. What was sequenced was blood. Here the chain combines TRBV20-1 and TRBJ2-1; TRBD2 agrees with 7 junctional bases. The DNA sequence is as follows: TGCAGTGCTAGAGATGGGTCTAGCGGAGACAATGAGCAGTTCTTC. It translates as CSARDGSSGDNEQFF.